The entry below gives a single T cell receptor beta chain sequence along with its context. Its antigen is still unknown. RNA was extracted and reverse transcribed into cDNA as the sequencing template. TCRdb's copy holds only in-frame clones and misses some; the assay was immunoSEQ multiplex PCR. The sample carries approximately 63,000 clones, 55% to 65% recorded once. Alopecia areata patients provided lesional scalp punch biopsies and peripheral blood, both collected for the study. This sample is part of a study of CD8+ T cells in alopecia areata. Turning to the study itself: Treated patients were dosed with oral tofacitinib, taking 5 to 10 mg twice daily. The study's findings and limits: Patients shared TCRs less clearly than mice did, possibly for HLA-related reasons.

Trimming removed 0 bases from V and 5 bases from J, with 14 bases in between. This CDR3 is built from 15 residues. The germline V gene encodes CDR1 SEHNR and CDR2 FQNEAQ (reference sequence). This TCR was recovered from a human donor with alopecia areata. V and J are TRBV7-9 and TRBJ2-7, with D possibly TRBD1 on 5 matching bases. Source: CD8+ T cells sorted from blood, taken at week 0. CDR3 amino acids: CASSLAGGRAHEQYF. As DNA, the CDR3 is TGTGCCAGCAGCTTAGCGGGTGGCAGGGCCCACGAGCAGTACTTC.